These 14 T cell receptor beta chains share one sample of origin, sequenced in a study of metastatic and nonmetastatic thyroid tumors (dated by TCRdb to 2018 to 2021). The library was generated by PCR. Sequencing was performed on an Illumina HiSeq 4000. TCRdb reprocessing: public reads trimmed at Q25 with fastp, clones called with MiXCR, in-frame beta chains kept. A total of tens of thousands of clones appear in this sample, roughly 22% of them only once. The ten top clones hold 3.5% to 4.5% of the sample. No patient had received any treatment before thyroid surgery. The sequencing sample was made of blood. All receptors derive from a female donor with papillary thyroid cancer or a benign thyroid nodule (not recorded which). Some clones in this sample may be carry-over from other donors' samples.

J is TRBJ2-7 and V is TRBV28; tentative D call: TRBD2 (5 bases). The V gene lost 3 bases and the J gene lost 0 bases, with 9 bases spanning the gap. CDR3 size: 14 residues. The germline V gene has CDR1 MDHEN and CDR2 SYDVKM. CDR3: CASSFPGSSYEQYF. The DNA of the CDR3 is TGTGCCAGCAGTTTTCCGGGGAGCTCCTACGAGCAGTACTTC.

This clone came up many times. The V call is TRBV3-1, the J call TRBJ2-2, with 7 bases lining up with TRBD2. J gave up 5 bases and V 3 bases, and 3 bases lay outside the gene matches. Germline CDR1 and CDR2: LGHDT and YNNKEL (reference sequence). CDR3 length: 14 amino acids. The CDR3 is CASSHWGGTGELFF. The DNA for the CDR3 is TGTGCCAGCAGCCACTGGGGAGGGACCGGGGAGCTGTTTTTT.

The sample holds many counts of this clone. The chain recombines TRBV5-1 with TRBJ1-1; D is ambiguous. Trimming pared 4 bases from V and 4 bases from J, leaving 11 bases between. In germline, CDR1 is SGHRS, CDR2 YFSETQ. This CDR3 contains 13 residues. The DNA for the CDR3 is TGCGCCAGCAGCCCGGATTTGGGCACTGAAGCTTTCTTT. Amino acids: CASSPDLGTEAFF.

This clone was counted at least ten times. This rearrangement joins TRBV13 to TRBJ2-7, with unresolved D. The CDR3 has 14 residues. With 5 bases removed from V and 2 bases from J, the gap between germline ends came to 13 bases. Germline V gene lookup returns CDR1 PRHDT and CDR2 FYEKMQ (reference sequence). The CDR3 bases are TGTGCCAGCAGCCCCCTGGGGTATGCCTACGAGCAGTACTTC. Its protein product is CASSPLGYAYEQYF.

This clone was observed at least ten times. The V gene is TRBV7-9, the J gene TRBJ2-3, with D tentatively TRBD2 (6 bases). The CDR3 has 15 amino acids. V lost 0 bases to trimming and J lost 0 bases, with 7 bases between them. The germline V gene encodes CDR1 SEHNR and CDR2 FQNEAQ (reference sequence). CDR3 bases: TGTGCCAGCAGCTTAGCTAGCGGAAGCACAGATACGCAGTATTTT. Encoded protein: CASSLASGSTDTQYF.

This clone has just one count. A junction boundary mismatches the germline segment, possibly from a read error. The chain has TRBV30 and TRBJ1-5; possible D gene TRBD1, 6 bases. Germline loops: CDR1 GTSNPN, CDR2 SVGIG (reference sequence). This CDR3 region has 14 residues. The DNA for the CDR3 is TGTGACTGGAGCGCAGGACAGATCAATCAGCCGCAGCATTTT. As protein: CDWSAGQINQPQHF.

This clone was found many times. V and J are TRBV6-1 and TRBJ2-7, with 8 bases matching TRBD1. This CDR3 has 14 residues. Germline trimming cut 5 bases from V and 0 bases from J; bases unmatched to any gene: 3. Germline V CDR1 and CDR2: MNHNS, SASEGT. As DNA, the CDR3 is TGTGCCAGCAGTCGGACAGGGACCTCCTACGAGCAGTACTTC. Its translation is CASSRTGTSYEQYF.

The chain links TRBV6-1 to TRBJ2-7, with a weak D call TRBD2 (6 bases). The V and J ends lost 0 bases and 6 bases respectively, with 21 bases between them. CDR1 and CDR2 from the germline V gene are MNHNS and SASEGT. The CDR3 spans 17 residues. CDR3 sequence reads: CASSEASGVSASGEQYF. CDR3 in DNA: TGTGCCAGCAGTGAAGCGTCGGGGGTATCGGCCTCAGGCGAGCAGTACTTC.

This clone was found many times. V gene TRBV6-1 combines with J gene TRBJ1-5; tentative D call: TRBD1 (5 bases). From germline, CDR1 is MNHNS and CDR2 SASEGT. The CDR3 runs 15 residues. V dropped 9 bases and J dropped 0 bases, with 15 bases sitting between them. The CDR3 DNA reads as TGTGCCAGTGGGGCCGGATTATATAGCAATCAGCCCCAGCATTTT. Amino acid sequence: CASGAGLYSNQPQHF.

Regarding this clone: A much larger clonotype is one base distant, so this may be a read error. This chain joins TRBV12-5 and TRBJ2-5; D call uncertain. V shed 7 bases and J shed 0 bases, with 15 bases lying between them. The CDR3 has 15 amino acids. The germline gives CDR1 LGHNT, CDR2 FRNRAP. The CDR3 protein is CASAISWSYQETQYF. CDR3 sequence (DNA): TGTGCTAGTGCCATTAGCTGGAGTTACCAAGAGACCCAGTACTTC.

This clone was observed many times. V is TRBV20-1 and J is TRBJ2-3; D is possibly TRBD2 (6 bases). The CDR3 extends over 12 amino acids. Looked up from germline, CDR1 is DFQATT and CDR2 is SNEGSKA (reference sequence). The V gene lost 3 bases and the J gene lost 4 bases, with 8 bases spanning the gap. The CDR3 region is CSASRLADTQYF. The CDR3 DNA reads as TGCAGTGCTAGCCGACTAGCAGATACGCAGTATTTT.

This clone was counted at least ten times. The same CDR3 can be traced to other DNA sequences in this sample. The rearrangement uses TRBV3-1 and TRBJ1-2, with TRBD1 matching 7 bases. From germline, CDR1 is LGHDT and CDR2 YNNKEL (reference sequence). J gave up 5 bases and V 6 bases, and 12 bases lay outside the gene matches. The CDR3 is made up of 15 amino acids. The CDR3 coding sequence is TGTGCCAGCAGTCCCGGCGGGGCAGGGGGGTATGGCTACACCTTC. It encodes CASSPGGAGGYGYTF.

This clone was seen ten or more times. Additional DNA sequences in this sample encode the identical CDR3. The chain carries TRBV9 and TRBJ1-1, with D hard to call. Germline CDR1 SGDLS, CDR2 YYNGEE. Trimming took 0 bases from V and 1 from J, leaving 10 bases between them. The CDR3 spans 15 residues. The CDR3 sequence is CASSVAGRGNTEAFF. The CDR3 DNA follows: TGTGCCAGCAGCGTAGCTGGGCGGGGGAACACTGAAGCTTTCTTT.

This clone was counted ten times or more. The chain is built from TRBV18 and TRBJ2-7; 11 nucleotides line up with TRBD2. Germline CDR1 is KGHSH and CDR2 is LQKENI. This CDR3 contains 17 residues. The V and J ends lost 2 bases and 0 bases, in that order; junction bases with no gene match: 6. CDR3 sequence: CASSPGTSGISSYEQYF. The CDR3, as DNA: TGTGCCAGCTCACCAGGGACTAGCGGTATCAGCTCCTACGAGCAGTACTTC.